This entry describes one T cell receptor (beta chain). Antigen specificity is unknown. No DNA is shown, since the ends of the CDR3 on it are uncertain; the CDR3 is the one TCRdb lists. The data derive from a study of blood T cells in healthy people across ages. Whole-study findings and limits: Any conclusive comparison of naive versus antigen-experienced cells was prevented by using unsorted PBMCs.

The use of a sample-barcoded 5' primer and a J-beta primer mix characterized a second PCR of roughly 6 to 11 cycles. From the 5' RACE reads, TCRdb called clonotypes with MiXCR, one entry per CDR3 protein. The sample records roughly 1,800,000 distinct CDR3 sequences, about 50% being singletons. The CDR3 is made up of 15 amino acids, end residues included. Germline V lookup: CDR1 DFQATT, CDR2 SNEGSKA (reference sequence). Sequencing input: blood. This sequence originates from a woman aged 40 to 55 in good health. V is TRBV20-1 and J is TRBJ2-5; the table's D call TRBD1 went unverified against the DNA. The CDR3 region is CSARASGREQETQYF.